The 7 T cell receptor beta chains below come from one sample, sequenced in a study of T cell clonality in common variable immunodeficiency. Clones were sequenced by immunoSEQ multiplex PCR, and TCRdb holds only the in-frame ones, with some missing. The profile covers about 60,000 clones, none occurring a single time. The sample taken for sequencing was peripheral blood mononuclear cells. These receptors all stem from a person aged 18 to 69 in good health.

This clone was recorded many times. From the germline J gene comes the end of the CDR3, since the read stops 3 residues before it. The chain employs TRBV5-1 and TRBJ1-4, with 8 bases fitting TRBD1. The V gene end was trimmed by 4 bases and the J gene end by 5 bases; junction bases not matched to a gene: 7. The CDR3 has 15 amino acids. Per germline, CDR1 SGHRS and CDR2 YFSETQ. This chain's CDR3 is CASSPRQGQNEKLFF. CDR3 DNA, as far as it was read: TGCGCCAGCAGCCCACGACAGGGGCAAAATGAAAAA.

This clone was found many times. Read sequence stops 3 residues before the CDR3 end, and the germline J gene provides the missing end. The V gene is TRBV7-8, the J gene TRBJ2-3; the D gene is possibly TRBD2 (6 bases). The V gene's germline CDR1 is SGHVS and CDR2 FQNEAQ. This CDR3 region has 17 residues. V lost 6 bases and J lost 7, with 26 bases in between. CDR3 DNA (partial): TGTGCCAGCAGTCATCACCGCGGGGCGGTCGTTAGGAATACG. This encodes CASSHHRGAVVRNT. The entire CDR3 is CASSHHRGAVVRNTQYF.

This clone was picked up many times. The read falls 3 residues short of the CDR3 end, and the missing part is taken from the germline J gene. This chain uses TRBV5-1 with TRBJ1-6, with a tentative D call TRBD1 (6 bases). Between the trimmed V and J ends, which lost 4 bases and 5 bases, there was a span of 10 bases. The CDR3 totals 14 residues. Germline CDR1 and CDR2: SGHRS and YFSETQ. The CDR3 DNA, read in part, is TGCGCCAGCAGCGCCGGACAGAATAATTCACCC. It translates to CASSAGQNNSP. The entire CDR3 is CASSAGQNNSPLHF.

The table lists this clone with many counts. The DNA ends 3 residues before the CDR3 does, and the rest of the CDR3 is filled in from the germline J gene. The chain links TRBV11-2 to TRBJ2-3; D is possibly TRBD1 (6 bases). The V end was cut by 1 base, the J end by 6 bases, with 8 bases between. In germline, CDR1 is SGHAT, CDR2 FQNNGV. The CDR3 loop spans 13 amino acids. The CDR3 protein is CASSLGGRDTQYF. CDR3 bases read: TGTGCCAGCAGCTTAGGGGGGCGTGATACG.

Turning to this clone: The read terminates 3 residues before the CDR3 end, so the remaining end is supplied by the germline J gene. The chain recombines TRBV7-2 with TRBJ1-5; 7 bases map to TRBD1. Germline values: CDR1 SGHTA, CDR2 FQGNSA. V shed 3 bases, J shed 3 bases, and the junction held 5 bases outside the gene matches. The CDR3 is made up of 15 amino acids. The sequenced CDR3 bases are TGTGCCAGCAGCTTTTACAGGGGCCTCAATCAGCCC. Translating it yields CASSFYRGLNQP. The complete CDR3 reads CASSFYRGLNQPQHF.

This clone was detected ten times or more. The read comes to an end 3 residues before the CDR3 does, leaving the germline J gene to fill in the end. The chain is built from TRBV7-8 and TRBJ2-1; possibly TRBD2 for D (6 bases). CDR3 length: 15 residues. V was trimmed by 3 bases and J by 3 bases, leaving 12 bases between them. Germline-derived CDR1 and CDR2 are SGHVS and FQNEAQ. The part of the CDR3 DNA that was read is TGTGCCAGCAGCTTTGGTAGCGGACTCTACAATGAG. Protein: CASSFGSGLYNE. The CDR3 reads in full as CASSFGSGLYNEQFF.

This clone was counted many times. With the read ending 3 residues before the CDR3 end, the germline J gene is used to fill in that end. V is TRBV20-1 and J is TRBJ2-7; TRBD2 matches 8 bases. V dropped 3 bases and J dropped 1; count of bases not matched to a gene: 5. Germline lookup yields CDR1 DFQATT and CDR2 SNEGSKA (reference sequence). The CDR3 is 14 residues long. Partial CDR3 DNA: TGCAGTGCTAGTGGAGTAGCGGGATCCTACGAG. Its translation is CSASGVAGSYE. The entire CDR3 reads CSASGVAGSYEQYF.